These 16 T cell receptor beta chains originate from one sample sequenced in a study of identical twins. TCRdb recomputed calls from the 5' RACE reads with MiXCR, one row per CDR3 protein. This sample has some 600,000 distinct CDR3 sequences, with roughly 7.2% found just once. The same data also contributed to another study, on yellow fever vaccine responses in identical twins.

Source material: PBMCs. The receptors originated from a woman between 18 and 29 years old in good health.

This clonotype was observed a handful of times. The genes are TRBV7-9 and TRBJ2-3; 9 nucleotides align to TRBD1. The CDR3 has 15 amino acids. V gave up 7 bases and J gave up 1 base; unmatched junction bases: 6. The germline V gene encodes CDR1 SEHNR and CDR2 FQNEAQ (reference sequence). CDR3 in amino acids: CASNPTGGRTDTQYF. DNA for the CDR3: TGTGCCAGCAACCCGACAGGGGGACGCACAGATACGCAGTATTTT.

A note on this clonotype: A single base separates this from a much larger clone, so it may be a read error. J is TRBJ2-2 and V is TRBV5-1; 7 bases map to TRBD2. The CDR3 length is 16 residues. Germline assignment: CDR1 SGHRS and CDR2 YFSETQ. CDR3 loop: CASSRGGRGNTVELFF. The CDR3 region has the DNA TGCGCCAGCAGCCGCGGGGGTCGAGGCAACACCGTGGAGCTGTTTTTT.

The rearrangement uses TRBV11-2 and TRBJ2-7; perhaps TRBD1 as D (6 bases). CDR1 is SGHAT and CDR2 is FQNNGV in the germline V gene. CDR3 length: 13 amino acids. Trimming left V 3 bases short and J 6 bases short, with 12 bases between. The CDR3 spells CASSFDRTAEQYV. CDR3 sequence (DNA): TGTGCCAGCAGCTTCGACAGGACGGCCGAGCAGTACGTC.

The chain uses TRBV28 and TRBJ1-1; tentative D call: TRBD1 (5 bases). The V gene's germline CDR1 is MDHEN and CDR2 SYDVKM. The V gene lost 1 base and the J gene lost 4 bases, with 10 bases spanning the gap. There are 14 residues in the CDR3. The chain's CDR3 is CASSLFGGATEAFF. CDR3 DNA sequence: TGTGCCAGCAGTTTATTTGGCGGGGCCACTGAAGCTTTCTTT.

This clonotype was picked up many times. This sequence joins TRBV7-9 and TRBJ1-6; the D is unclear. CDR3 length: 13 amino acids. V was cut by 4 bases and J by 6 bases, with 7 bases left in between. CDR1 SEHNR and CDR2 FQNEAQ come from the germline V gene (reference sequence). As DNA, the CDR3 is TGTGCCAGCAGCTCGTTACCTAATTCACCCCTCCACTTT. Residues: CASSSLPNSPLHF.

This clonotype was seen ten or more times. This chain uses TRBV12-3 or TRBV12-4 with TRBJ2-3, with TRBD2 matching over 10 bases. V was pared by 2 bases and J by 5 bases, with 1 base of the junction left unmatched. The length of the CDR3 is 14 residues. The CDR3 DNA sequence: TGTGCCAGCAGTTTAAGCGGGAGGGGAGATACGCAGTATTTT. Translation gives CASSLSGRGDTQYF.

This clonotype occurred many times. The genes are TRBV6-1 and TRBJ2-5; tentative D call: TRBD1 (6 bases). The CDR3 has 15 amino acids. The V and J ends lost 5 bases and 5 bases respectively, with 18 bases between them. Germline V lookup: CDR1 MNHNS, CDR2 SASEGT. CDR3 in amino acids: CASSPSTGAVETQYF. CDR3 sequence (DNA): TGTGCCAGCAGTCCATCGACAGGAGCCGTCGAGACCCAGTACTTC.

This clonotype was observed a few times. The chain carries TRBV5-6 and TRBJ2-3, with D possibly TRBD1 on 6 matching bases. There are 16 residues in the CDR3. Germline V gene sequence: CDR1 SGHDT, CDR2 YYEEEE. V was shortened by 3 bases and J by 7 bases, with 21 bases between the two germline ends. The CDR3 here is CASSSLGTFDLYTQYF. The DNA for the CDR3 is TGTGCCAGCAGCTCCCTCGGGACATTCGATTTGTATACGCAGTATTTT.

The gene calls are TRBV18 and TRBJ2-5; D ambiguous. The V gene lost 5 bases and the J gene lost 1 base, with 11 bases spanning the gap. Germline loops: CDR1 KGHSH, CDR2 LQKENI. This CDR3 is 14 amino acids long. The CDR3 coding sequence is TGTGCCAGCTCAAAAACGGATACCCAAGAGACCCAGTACTTC. This codes for CASSKTDTQETQYF.

This chain joins TRBV2 and TRBJ1-1; TRBD1 is a possible D gene (5 bases). CDR3 length: 12 amino acids. V was trimmed by 8 bases and J by 5 bases, leaving 12 bases between them. CDR1 and CDR2 (germline): SNHLY, FYNNEI. As DNA, the CDR3 is TGTGCCAGCGGAAACGGGGGGACTGAAGCTTTCTTT. Translation gives CASGNGGTEAFF.

This clonotype was picked up many times. The rearrangement links TRBV28 to TRBJ1-2; maybe TRBD1 (6 bases). CDR1 and CDR2 from the germline V gene are MDHEN and SYDVKM. The CDR3 is 15 residues long. Trimming shortened V by 3 bases and J by 4 bases, and 15 bases separated the two germline ends. This CDR3 reads CASSFTGSYGYGYTF. As DNA, the CDR3 is TGTGCCAGCAGTTTCACAGGGTCATACGGCTATGGCTACACCTTC.

This clonotype has only a few counts. This chain connects TRBV20-1 to TRBJ2-5; 12 bases are a match to TRBD2. This CDR3 is 17 amino acids long. Germline CDR1 DFQATT, CDR2 SNEGSKA (reference sequence). V shed 4 bases and J 1 base; nucleotides not matched to a gene: 10. The CDR3 DNA is TGCAGTGCTACAGGACTAGCGGGGAGGGGGGGCCAAGAGACCCAGTACTTC. It codes for CSATGLAGRGGQETQYF.

This clonotype was seen at least ten times. The CDR3 bases are TGTGCCAGCAGTCCACGTGGCGGGGGGGCCGGGGATACGCAGTATTTT. This codes for CASSPRGGGAGDTQYF. V gene TRBV12-3 or TRBV12-4 combines with J gene TRBJ2-3; 9 nucleotides match TRBD2. The V gene end was trimmed by 5 bases and the J gene end by 6 bases; junction bases not matched to a gene: 12. This CDR3 has 16 amino acids.

The chain is built from TRBV6-2 or TRBV6-3 and TRBJ2-5; D is ambiguous. Trimming shortened V by 3 bases and J by 4 bases, and 9 bases separated the two germline ends. The CDR3 runs to 13 residues. Germline-derived CDR1 and CDR2 are MNHEY and SVGEGT. Here the CDR3 reads CASSYWPPETQYF. The CDR3 DNA reads TGTGCCAGCAGTTATTGGCCCCCAGAGACCCAGTACTTC.

This rearrangement joins TRBV24-1 to TRBJ2-1; the D gene is possibly TRBD2 (6 bases). Trimming removed 0 bases from V and 10 bases from J, with 15 bases in between. The CDR3 spans 15 residues. Looked up from germline, CDR1 is KGHDR and CDR2 is SFDVKD. Here the CDR3 DNA reads TGTGCCACCAGTGATTTGCCCGAGGACGCGGGAGAGCAGTTCTTC. Protein sequence: CATSDLPEDAGEQFF.

This clonotype was observed many times. One end of the junction fails to match germline, which may point to a read error. V gene TRBV5-1 combines with J gene TRBJ2-1, with a tentative D call TRBD1 (5 bases). This CDR3 has 15 residues. Germline values: CDR1 SGHRS, CDR2 YFSETQ. CDR3 amino acids: CASSFGQGPYNEQFF. CDR3 coding DNA: TGTGCCAGCAGTTTTGGGCAGGGTCCCTACAATGAGCAGTTCTTC.